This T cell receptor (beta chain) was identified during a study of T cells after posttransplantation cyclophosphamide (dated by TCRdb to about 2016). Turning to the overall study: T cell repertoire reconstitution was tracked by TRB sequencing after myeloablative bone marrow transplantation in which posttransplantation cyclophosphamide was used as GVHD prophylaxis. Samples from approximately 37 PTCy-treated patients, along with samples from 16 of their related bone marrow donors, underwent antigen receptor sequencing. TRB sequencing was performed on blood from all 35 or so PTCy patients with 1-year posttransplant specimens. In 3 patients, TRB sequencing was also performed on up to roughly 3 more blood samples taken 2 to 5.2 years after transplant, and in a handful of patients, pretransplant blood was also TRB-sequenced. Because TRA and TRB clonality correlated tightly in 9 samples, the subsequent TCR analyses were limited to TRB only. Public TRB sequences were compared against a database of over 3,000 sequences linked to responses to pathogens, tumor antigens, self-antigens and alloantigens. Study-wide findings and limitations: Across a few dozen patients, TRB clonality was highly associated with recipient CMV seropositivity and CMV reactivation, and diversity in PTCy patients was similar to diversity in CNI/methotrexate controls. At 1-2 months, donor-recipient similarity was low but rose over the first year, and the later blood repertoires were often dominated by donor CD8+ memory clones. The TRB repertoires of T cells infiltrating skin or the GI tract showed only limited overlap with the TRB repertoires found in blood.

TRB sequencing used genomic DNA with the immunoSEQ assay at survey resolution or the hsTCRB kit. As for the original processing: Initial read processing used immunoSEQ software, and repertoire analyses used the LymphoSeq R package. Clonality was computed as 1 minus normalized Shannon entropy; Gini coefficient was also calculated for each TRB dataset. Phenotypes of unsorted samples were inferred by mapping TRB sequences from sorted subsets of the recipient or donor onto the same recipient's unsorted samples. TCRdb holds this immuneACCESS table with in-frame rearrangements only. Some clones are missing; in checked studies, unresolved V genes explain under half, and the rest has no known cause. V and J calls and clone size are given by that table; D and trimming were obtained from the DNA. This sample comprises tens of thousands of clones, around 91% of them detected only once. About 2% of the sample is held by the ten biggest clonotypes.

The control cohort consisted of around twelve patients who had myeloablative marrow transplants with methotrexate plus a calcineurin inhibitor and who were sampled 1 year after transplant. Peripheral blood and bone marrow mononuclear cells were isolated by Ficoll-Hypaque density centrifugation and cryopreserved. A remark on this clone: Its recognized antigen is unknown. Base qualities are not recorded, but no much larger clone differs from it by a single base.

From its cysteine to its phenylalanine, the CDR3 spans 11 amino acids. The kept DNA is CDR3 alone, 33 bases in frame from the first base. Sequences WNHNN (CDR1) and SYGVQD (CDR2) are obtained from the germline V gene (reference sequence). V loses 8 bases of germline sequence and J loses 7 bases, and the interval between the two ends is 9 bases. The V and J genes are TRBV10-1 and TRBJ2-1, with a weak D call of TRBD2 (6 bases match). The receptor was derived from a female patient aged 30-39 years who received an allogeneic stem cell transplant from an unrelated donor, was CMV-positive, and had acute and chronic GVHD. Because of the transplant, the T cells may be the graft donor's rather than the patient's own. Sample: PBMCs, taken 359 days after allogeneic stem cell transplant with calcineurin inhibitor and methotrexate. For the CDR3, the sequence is CASSEGNEQFF. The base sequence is TGCGCCAGCTCGGAGGGGAATGAGCAGTTCTTC.